The source of this T cell receptor (beta chain) is a study of blood T cell repertoires in COVID-19. This clone was counted once. Original analysis: Estimation of nucleated cell counts relied on the amplification of reference gene primers. Some clones are missing from TCRdb's copy, which holds only in-frame ones; the method was immunoSEQ multiplex PCR. D and trimming come from the DNA, and the V and J calls and clone size come from that table. The data contain 350,000 to 400,000 clones, 80% to 90% of them singletons. The CDR3 sequence is 16 residues long. Per germline, CDR1 SGHDT and CDR2 YYEEEE. Unmatched junction bases numbered 6, after V lost 4 bases and J lost 1 base.

The rearrangement links TRBV5-6 to TRBJ2-2; TRBD1 agrees at 8 bases. The sequenced sample was peripheral blood. This receptor was obtained from a woman in her twenties or thirties with COVID-19, enrolled during active disease. The CDR3 DNA follows: TGTGCCAGCAGCCCTGGGACAGGATTGAACACCGGGGAGCTGTTTTTT. This encodes CASSPGTGLNTGELFF.